The rows below give T cell receptor beta chains drawn from one sample of a study of blood T cell repertoires in COVID-19. Sequencing was performed with immunoSEQ multiplex PCR; in TCRdb, only in-frame clones are kept and a portion is missing. The data hold a few hundred thousand clones, with around 81% observed a single time. Sequenced material: PBMCs or T cells enriched from blood (not recorded which). The receptor source for this set is a woman in her 40s with acute COVID-19. Both conserved end residues are part of each CDR3. The D gene is left open where the match is weak. The size field is filled for only some rows; it gives once, few, many or a size class.

j_gene: TRBJ1-2
v_gene: TRBV2
abundance: -
d_gene: -
CDR3aa: CASSEDFNYGYTF
CDR3nt: TGTGCCAGCAGTGAGGACTTTAACTATGGCTACACCTTC

j_gene: TRBJ1-5
v_gene: TRBV28
abundance: few
d_gene: -
CDR3aa: CASSFRQGPNQPQHF
CDR3nt: TGTGCCAGCAGTTTTCGCCAGGGCCCCAATCAGCCCCAGCATTTT

j_gene: TRBJ1-5
v_gene: TRBV24-1
abundance: -
d_gene: TRBD1
CDR3aa: CATSDRDSQPQHF
CDR3nt: TGTGCCACCAGTGACCGGGACAGTCAGCCCCAGCATTTT

j_gene: TRBJ1-5
v_gene: TRBV11-2
abundance: -
d_gene: TRBD1
CDR3aa: CASSTTGASNQPQHF
CDR3nt: TGTGCCAGCAGCACAACAGGGGCAAGCAATCAGCCCCAGCATTTT

j_gene: TRBJ1-6
v_gene: TRBV3-1/TRBV3-2
abundance: few
d_gene: -
CDR3aa: CASTKKGLNNSPLHF
CDR3nt: TGTGCCAGCACCAAAAAGGGGTTGAATAATTCACCCCTCCACTTT

j_gene: TRBJ2-5
v_gene: TRBV7-3
abundance: few
d_gene: -
CDR3aa: CASSLNGAGETQYF
CDR3nt: TGTGCCAGCAGCTTAAACGGCGCAGGGGAGACCCAGTACTTC

j_gene: TRBJ2-3
v_gene: TRBV27
abundance: -
d_gene: -
CDR3aa: CASRSGARRNTQYF
CDR3nt: TGTGCCAGCCGTTCTGGCGCCCGGAGGAATACGCAGTATTTT

j_gene: TRBJ1-5
v_gene: TRBV7-3
abundance: -
d_gene: -
CDR3aa: CASSLEQNLANQPQHF
CDR3nt: TGTGCCAGCAGCTTAGAACAGAACCTAGCCAATCAGCCCCAGCATTTT

j_gene: TRBJ1-5
v_gene: TRBV19
abundance: -
d_gene: -
CDR3aa: CAAGWEGQPQHF
CDR3nt: TGTGCCGCCGGATGGGAGGGTCAGCCCCAGCATTTT

j_gene: TRBJ2-3
v_gene: TRBV3-1/TRBV3-2
abundance: -
d_gene: TRBD2
CDR3aa: CASRKKGTSYSTDTQYF
CDR3nt: TGTGCCAGCAGAAAAAAGGGGACTAGCTATAGCACAGATACGCAGTATTTT

j_gene: TRBJ1-4
v_gene: TRBV10-1
abundance: -
d_gene: TRBD1
CDR3aa: CASSETRGYEKLFF
CDR3nt: TGCGCCAGCAGTGAGACCAGGGGGTACGAAAAACTGTTTTTT